The clone carrying this TCR beta chain has a handful of counts. Its target is not known. This CDR3 spans 15 amino acids. V lost 4 bases to trimming and J lost 5 bases; unmatched junction nucleotides: 5. The germline gives CDR1 SGHRS, CDR2 YFSETQ. The sample belongs to a study of beta chain features in type 1 diabetes. General study findings and limits: The VDJ junctions of type 1 diabetes patients carried fewer insertions and more deletions. It was possible that PCR favored shorter templates, equally so in patients and controls. In every one of the four CD4+ subsets, TCRB CDR3s were moderately but significantly shorter in Type 1 diabetes patients.

Every bit of the isolated RNA underwent reverse transcription, so sequencing read expressed TCRB transcripts. TCRdb's table, derived via immunoSEQ multiplex PCR, lists solely in-frame clones and lacks some. The sample holds 300,000 or so clones, 7.5% to 9% seen once. V gene TRBV5-1 combines with J gene TRBJ1-4; 10 bases are a match to TRBD1. Sequences were obtained from central memory CD4+ T cells from blood. This receptor was identified in a woman between 18 and 29 years old in good health. CDR3 region: CASSPGDRGNEKLFF. The CDR3 DNA is TGCGCCAGCAGCCCGGGGGACAGGGGAAATGAAAAACTGTTTTTT. The complete variable domain, with remaining parts taken from reference TRBV5-1 and TRBJ1-4, reads KAGVTQTPRYLIKTRGQQVTLSCSPISGHRSVSWYQQTPGQGLQFLFEYFSETQRNKGNFPGRFSGRQFSNSRSEMNVSTLELGDSALYLCASSPGDRGNEKLFFGSGTQLSVL.